The T cell receptor (beta chain) under discussion was sequenced for a study of patients and donors after allogeneic stem cell transplantation. The germline gives CDR1 LNHNV, CDR2 YYDKDF (reference sequence). The CDR3 has 17 amino acids. V was pared by 2 bases and J by 0 bases, with 13 bases between. A single record per CDR3 protein comes from TCRdb applying MiXCR to the RT-PCR reads. The table includes roughly 960,000 distinct CDR3 sequences, around 17% detected once. The TCR originated in a human donor who was either an allogeneic HSCT recipient or a stem cell or donor lymphocyte infusion donor (not recorded which). It is not recorded whose cells these are; they may come from a transplant donor. The rearrangement uses TRBV15 and TRBJ1-4; D uncertain. The sequenced sample was blood, either unsorted or a sorted T cell fraction (not recorded which). In DNA form, the CDR3 reads TGTGCCACCAGCAGACAGACACTCCGCACAACTAATGAAAAACTGTTTTTT. Translated: CATSRQTLRTTNEKLFF.